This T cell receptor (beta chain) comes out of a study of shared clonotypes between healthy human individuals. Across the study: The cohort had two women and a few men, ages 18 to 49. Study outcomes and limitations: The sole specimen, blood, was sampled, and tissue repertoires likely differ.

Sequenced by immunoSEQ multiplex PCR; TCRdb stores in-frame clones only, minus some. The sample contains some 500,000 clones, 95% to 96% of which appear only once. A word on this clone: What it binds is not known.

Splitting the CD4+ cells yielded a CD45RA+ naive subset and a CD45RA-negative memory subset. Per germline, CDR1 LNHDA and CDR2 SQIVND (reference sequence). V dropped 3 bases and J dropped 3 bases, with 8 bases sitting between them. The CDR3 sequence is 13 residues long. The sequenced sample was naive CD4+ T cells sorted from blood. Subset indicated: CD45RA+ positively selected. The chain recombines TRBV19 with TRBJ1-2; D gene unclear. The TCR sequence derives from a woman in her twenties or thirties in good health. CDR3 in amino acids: CASSIGIDYGYTF. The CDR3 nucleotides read TGTGCCAGTAGTATTGGCATCGACTATGGCTACACCTTC. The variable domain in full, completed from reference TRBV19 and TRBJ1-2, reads DGGITQSPKYLFRKEGQNVTLSCEQNLNHDAMYWYRQDPGQGLRLIYYSQIVNDFQKGDIAEGYSVSREKKESFPLTVTSAQKNPTAFYLCASSIGIDYGYTFGSGTRLTVV.